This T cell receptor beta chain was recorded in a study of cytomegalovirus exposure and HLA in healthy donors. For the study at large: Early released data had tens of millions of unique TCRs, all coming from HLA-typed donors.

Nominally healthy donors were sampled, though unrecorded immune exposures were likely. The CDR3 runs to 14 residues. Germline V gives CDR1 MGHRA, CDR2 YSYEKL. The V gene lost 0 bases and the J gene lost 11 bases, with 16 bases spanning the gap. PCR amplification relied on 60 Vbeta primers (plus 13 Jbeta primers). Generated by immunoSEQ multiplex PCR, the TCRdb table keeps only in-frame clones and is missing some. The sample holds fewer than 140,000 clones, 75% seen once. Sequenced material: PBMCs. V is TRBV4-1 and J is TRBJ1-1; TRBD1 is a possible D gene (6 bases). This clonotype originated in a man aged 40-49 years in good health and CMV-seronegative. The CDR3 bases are TGCGCCAGCAGCCAAGATCCAGGGGCGGGAGGGGCTTTCTTT. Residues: CASSQDPGAGGAFF.